This TCR beta chain was sequenced during a study of cytomegalovirus exposure and HLA in healthy donors. Whole-study findings and limits: TCR beta V segments were, for the most part, productive about 87% or about 30% of the time in an earlier analysis. In a later analysis, donors in an Asian-associated ancestry cluster reportedly had fewer N-insertions in productive TCRs than the cohort mean.

As regards this clone: The antigen is not known.

PCR employed 60 Vbeta and 13 Jbeta primers. Authors' analysis steps: Later reanalysis found around 74 million unique TCR beta chains, 10 million to 12 million of them shared. Assay used: immunoSEQ multiplex PCR; TCRdb lists only in-frame clones, some missing. Clonal size and the V and J genes are those of that table, whereas D and trimming came from the DNA. The table lists some 140,000 clones, approximately 71% of them singletons. The CDR3 is 13 residues long. Looked up from germline, CDR1 is SGHAT and CDR2 is FQNNGV. The V and J ends lost 6 bases and 4 bases, in that order; junction bases with no gene match: 0.

Sequenced material: PBMCs. The sequence was obtained from a man aged 25 to 40 in good health and CMV-seronegative. The V and J genes are TRBV11-2 and TRBJ2-5, with TRBD2 matching over 12 bases. CDR3 nucleotides: TGTGCCAGCAGACTAGCGGGGGGAGAGACCCAGTACTTC. Its translation: CASRLAGGETQYF.